This entry is about one T cell receptor (beta chain). Antigen unknown. V was clipped by 2 bases and J by 4 bases, with 9 bases between them. Germline CDR1 and CDR2: SGHAT and FQDESV (reference sequence). This CDR3 has 14 residues. It was with 60 Vbeta and 13 Jbeta primers that the PCR ran. The table came from immunoSEQ multiplex PCR; TCRdb's copy has only in-frame clones and leaves some out. The sample's table shows about 88,000 clones. This entry comes from a study of cytomegalovirus exposure and HLA in healthy donors. General study results and limits: The likely explanation for a cluster of highly shared sequence variants was sequencing artifact. An analysis done earlier found most TCR beta V segments productive about 87% or about 30% of the time. Among immune exposure information, only CMV serostatus was available.

The rearrangement joins TRBV11-1 to TRBJ2-1; D remains unclear. The sequenced material came from PBMCs. The receptor was derived from a girl between 5 and 17 years old in good health and CMV-seropositive. CDR3 sequence: CASSLIRSYNEQFF. As DNA, the CDR3 is TGTGCCAGCAGCTTAATCCGGTCTTACAATGAGCAGTTCTTC.